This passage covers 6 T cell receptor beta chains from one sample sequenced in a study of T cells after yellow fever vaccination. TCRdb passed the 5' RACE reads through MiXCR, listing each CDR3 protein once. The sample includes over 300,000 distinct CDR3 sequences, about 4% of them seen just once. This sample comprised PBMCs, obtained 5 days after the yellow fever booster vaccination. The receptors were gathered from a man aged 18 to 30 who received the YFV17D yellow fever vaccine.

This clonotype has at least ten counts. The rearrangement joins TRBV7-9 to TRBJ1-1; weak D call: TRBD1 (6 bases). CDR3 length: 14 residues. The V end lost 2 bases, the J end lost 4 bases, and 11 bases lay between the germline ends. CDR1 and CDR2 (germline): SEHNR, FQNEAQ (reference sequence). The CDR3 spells CASSLYGGATEAFF. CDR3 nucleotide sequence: TGTGCCAGCAGCTTATACGGGGGCGCCACTGAAGCTTTCTTT.

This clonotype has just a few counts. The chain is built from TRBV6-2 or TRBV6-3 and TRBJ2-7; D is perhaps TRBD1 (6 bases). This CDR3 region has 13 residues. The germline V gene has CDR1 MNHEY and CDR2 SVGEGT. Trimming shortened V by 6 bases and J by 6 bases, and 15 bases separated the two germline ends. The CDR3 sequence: CASRVRTVGEQYF. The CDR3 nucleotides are TGTGCCAGCAGGGTTAGGACAGTTGGCGAGCAGTACTTC.

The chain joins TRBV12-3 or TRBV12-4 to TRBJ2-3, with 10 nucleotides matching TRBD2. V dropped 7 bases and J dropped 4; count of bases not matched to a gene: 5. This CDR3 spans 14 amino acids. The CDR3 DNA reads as TGTGCCAGCAAGGTAGCGGGGGGTTCAGATACGCAGTATTTT. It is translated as CASKVAGGSDTQYF.

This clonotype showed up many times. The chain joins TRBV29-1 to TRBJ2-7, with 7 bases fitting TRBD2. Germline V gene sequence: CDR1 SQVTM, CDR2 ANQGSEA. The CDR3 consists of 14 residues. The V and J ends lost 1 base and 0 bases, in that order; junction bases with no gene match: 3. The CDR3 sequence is CSVEALAVSYEQYF. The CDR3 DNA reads TGCAGCGTTGAAGCCCTAGCGGTCTCCTACGAGCAGTACTTC.

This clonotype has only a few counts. The CDR3 here is CASSLVSLGLPEAFF. The CDR3, as DNA: TGTGCCAGCAGCTTAGTATCCTTGGGACTACCTGAAGCTTTCTTT. This sequence joins TRBV7-9 and TRBJ1-1; possibly TRBD1 for D (5 bases). CDR3 length: 15 residues. Trimming cost V 1 base and J 6 bases, with 15 bases left between them. Germline loops: CDR1 SEHNR, CDR2 FQNEAQ (reference sequence).

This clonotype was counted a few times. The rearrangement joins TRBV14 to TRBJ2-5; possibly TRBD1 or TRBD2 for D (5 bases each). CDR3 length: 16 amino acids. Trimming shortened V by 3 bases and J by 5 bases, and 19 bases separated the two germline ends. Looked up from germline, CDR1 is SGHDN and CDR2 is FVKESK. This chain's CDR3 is CASSQPGWFRGETQYF. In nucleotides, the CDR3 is TGTGCCAGCAGCCAGCCGGGTTGGTTTCGGGGCGAGACCCAGTACTTC.